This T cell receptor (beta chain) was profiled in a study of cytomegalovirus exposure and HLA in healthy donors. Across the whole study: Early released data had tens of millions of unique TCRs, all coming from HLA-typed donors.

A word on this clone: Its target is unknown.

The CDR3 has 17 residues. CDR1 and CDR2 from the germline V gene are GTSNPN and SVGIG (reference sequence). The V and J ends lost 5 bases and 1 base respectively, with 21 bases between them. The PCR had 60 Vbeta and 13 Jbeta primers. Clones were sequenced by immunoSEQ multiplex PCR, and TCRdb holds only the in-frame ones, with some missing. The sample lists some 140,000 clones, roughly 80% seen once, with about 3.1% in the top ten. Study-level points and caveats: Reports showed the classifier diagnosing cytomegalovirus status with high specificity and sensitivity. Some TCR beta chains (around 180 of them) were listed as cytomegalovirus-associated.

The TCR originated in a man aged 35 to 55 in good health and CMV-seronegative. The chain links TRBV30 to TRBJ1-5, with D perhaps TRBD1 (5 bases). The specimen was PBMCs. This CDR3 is CAWRSNFHPGSNQPQHF. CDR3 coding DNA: TGTGCCTGGCGCTCAAATTTTCATCCAGGGAGCAATCAGCCCCAGCATTTT.